The rows below give T cell receptor beta chains drawn from one sample of a study of blood T cells in healthy people across ages. TCRdb independently ran MiXCR on the 5' RACE reads; one entry per CDR3 protein. The table has about 840,000 distinct CDR3 sequences, roughly 29% seen once. The sample also formed part of further work on T cells of mothers and their children.

Sequenced: blood. These TCRs come from a woman between 40 and 55 years old in good health. Each CDR3 is given with its conserved first and last residue. A D gene is named only where the DNA matches it firmly. Rows give clone size only sometimes, using once, few, many, or a class for an expanded clone.

>TRBD2|TRBJ2-3|TRBV5-1|few
CASSLAERGATDTQYF
TGCGCCAGCAGCTTGGCAGAGCGGGGGGCGACAGATACGCAGTATTTT
>TRBD1|TRBJ1-2|TRBV11-2|many
CASSPGTGSDYTF
TGTGCCAGCAGCCCAGGGACAGGGAGTGACTACACCTTC
>NA|TRBJ1-3|TRBV19|NA
CASSMSGAAYAGNTIYF
TGTGCCAGTAGTATGTCTGGGGCAGCGTACGCTGGAAACACCATATATTTT
>TRBD2|TRBJ2-7|TRBV6-6|NA
CASSYSSLAGLSYEQYF
TGTGCCAGCAGTTACTCGTCACTAGCGGGGTTGTCCTACGAGCAGTACTTC
>NA|TRBJ1-5|TRBV12-3/TRBV12-4|NA
CAGSADGSGPQHF
TGTGCCGGCAGTGCGGACGGGTCCGGCCCCCAGCATTTT
>NA|TRBJ1-4|TRBV27|NA
CASSLSNEVEKLFF
TGTGCCAGCAGTTTATCGAATGAGGTTGAAAAACTGTTTTTT
>NA|TRBJ2-3|TRBV7-9|many
CASSLDAGLSTDTQYF
TGTGCCAGCAGCTTAGACGCGGGCCTAAGCACAGATACGCAGTATTTT
>NA|TRBJ2-1|TRBV4-3|NA
CASSQDMRGEQFF
TGCGCCAGCAGCCAAGATATGAGGGGTGAGCAGTTCTTC
>NA|TRBJ2-7|TRBV7-9|few
CASSPLEATYEQYF
TGTGCCAGCAGCCCGCTAGAGGCGACCTACGAGCAGTACTTC
>TRBD1|TRBJ2-7|TRBV3-1|few
CASSAPGQGAYEQYF
TGTGCCAGCAGCGCTCCGGGACAGGGGGCCTACGAGCAGTACTTC
>NA|TRBJ1-1|TRBV12-3/TRBV12-4|NA
CASSFDRRGSMNTGAFF
TGTGCCAGCAGTTTCGACAGGAGGGGATCCATGAACACTGGAGCTTTCTTT
>NA|TRBJ2-3|TRBV7-2|few
CASSLLVTTNTDTQYF
TGTGCCAGCAGCTTATTGGTAACTACTAACACAGATACGCAGTATTTT
>TRBD2|TRBJ2-7|TRBV28|NA
CASSLGRGVSGDEQYF
TGTGCCAGCAGTTTAGGGCGGGGGGTTTCCGGCGACGAGCAGTACTTC
>NA|TRBJ1-2|TRBV11-2|NA
CASSLLQSGDGCTF
TGTGCCAGCAGCCTGTTGCAGAGTGGTGATGGCTGCACCTTC
>NA|TRBJ2-2|TRBV5-1|few
CASSLAVGGTGELFF
TGCGCCAGCAGCTTGGCCGTCGGAGGCACCGGGGAGCTGTTTTTT
>NA|TRBJ1-4|TRBV28|many
CASSLSGATNEKLFF
TGTGCCAGCAGCCTATCGGGGGCAACTAATGAAAAACTGTTTTTT
>NA|TRBJ2-7|TRBV10-2|NA
CAGSPEGYEQYF
TGCGCCGGCAGCCCCGAGGGCTACGAGCAGTACTTC
>TRBD1|TRBJ2-7|TRBV6-2/TRBV6-3|many
CASSYSHGQGYEQYF
TGTGCCAGCAGTTACAGTCATGGACAGGGCTACGAGCAGTACTTC
>NA|TRBJ1-2|TRBV20-1|few
CSASYAGYTF
TGCAGTGCTAGCTATGCCGGCTACACCTTC
>TRBD2|TRBJ2-3|TRBV29-1|NA
CSVGGLVPTDTQYF
TGCAGCGTCGGGGGACTAGTCCCCACAGATACGCAGTATTTT
>TRBD1|TRBJ1-2|TRBV20-1|NA
CSARSEGGQGAYYGYTF
TGCAGTGCTAGAAGCGAGGGTGGTCAGGGGGCTTACTATGGCTACACCTTC
>NA|TRBJ2-1|TRBV11-2|NA
CASSLNRPRNEQFF
TGTGCCAGCAGCTTAAATAGGCCAAGGAATGAGCAGTTCTTC
>TRBD2|TRBJ2-1|TRBV20-1|NA
CSPTSDSYNEQFF
TGCAGTCCAACTAGCGACTCCTACAATGAGCAGTTCTTC
>NA|TRBJ2-4|TRBV7-2|many
CASSLGGGGRTGIQYF
TGTGCCAGCAGCTTAGGTGGTGGAGGGCGCACCGGCATTCAGTACTTC
>NA|TRBJ1-1|TRBV7-7|NA
CASSPHKGSNTEAFF
TGTGCTAGCAGCCCGCATAAGGGTTCGAACACTGAAGCTTTCTTT
>NA|TRBJ1-2|TRBV2|NA
CAREDRSNYGYTF
TGTGCCAGAGAGGACAGATCTAACTATGGCTACACCTTC
>NA|TRBJ1-1|TRBV9|NA
CASSPRPGVVNTEAFF
TGTGCCAGCAGCCCCCGTCCGGGGGTCGTGAACACTGAAGCTTTCTTT
>NA|TRBJ2-1|TRBV12-3/TRBV12-4|NA
CAGTTTGLNEQFF
TGTGCCGGCACCACCACAGGGCTCAATGAGCAGTTCTTC